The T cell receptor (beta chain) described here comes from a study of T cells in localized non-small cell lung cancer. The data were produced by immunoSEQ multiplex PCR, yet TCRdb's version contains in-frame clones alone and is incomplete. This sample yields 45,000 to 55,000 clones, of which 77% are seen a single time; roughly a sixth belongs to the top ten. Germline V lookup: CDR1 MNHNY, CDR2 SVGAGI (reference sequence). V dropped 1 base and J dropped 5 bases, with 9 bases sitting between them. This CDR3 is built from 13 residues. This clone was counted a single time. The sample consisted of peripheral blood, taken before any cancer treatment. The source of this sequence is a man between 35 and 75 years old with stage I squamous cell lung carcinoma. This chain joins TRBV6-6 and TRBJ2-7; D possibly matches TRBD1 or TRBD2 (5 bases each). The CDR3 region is CASSYWDVDEQYF. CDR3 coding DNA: TGTGCCAGCAGTTACTGGGACGTGGACGAGCAGTACTTC.